The T cell receptor (beta chain) under discussion was sequenced for a study of cytomegalovirus exposure and HLA in healthy donors (TCRdb year 2017). Turning to the overall study: An earlier analysis of roughly 610 of the donors reported approximately 260 Gb of sequence data and around 100 million unique TCR beta sequences obtained from 150 million to 200 million T cells. About 330 gigabases of sequencing data and around 85 million unique TCR sequences made up an early release that covered nearly 650 HLA-typed donors. Of the roughly 410 genotyped donors, roughly 80% were placed in the genetic ancestry cluster associated with self-reported Caucasian donors. The study was designed to test whether signatures of past pathogen exposure could be identified by cataloging public T cell receptors. The study used immunosequencing to profile the T cell repertoires of some 600 subjects and linked those repertoires to cytomegalovirus serostatus. A separate validation cohort of roughly 120 different subjects was used in addition to the approximately 640-subject first cohort. The study combined high-throughput TCR immunosequencing, statistical association of individual TCRs with disease status, and machine learning to predict cytomegalovirus infection status. In a later analysis, previously published TCR beta repertoires from fewer than 750 donors were re-analyzed and high-resolution HLA genotyping was added so that TCR occurrence patterns could be studied. The later analysis used no new phenotypic data to find candidate immune exposures, relying instead on TCR beta sequences and their occurrence across donors. An earlier analysis of fewer than 700 of the donors applied high-throughput TCR beta sequencing to assess whether each TCR beta V gene segment acted as functional or pseudogenic. Donor age, sex, ethnicity and CMV serostatus were compiled alongside the repertoire data. A later genetic analysis used genome-wide SNP genotypes for about three fifths of the 666 donors, treating that subset as a discovery cohort. Every repertoire in the discovery cohort had been generated on one and the same sequencing platform. HLA typing included class I and class II loci at four-digit resolution. The number of typed donors differed by locus: 629-630 for A, B, C, DRB1 and DQB1; about 520 for DQA1; roughly 600 for DPA1; and about 450 for DPB1. Four or five DR-DQ haplotypes were treated as single units for association and clustering because of strong linkage in the cohort. Among 398 genotyped donors of the cohort, an average of approximately 240,000 unique TCR beta nucleotide sequences were sequenced per donor, around 20% of them non-productive. Study-wide findings and limitations: A further reported finding was that TCR beta sequences accurately predicted the HLA-A and HLA-B alleles for most subjects in the first cohort. A later genetic analysis associated a missense DCLRE1C variant with V-gene and J-gene trimming of TCR beta chains, and an independent cohort replicated the association. The sequencing pipeline was judged likely to have produced a cluster of highly shared sequence variants as a technical artifact. In both the original and validation cohorts, the classifier was reported to diagnose cytomegalovirus status with high specificity and sensitivity. At a false discovery rate of 0.05, a later analysis linked some 18,000 TCR beta sequences to specific HLA alleles. Because some donors lacked HLA typing at each locus, the association tests relied only on the typed subset. According to the authors, the approach could potentially be generalized to other disease states and immunological phenotypes. A later analysis found that TCR association rates varied across HLA loci, with DRB1 alleles showing the most associated TCRs and HLA-C alleles the fewest. In a later analysis, HLA-associated TCR beta chains were found to be more clonally expanded and to have lower generation probabilities than equally common non-associated chains. In vitro tests confirmed that a few of the cytomegalovirus-associated TCR beta chains recognize cytomegalovirus antigens. In this cohort, only TCR beta chains were sequenced, and detectable features were limited by the absence of alpha or paired-chain data. In a later analysis, most CMV-associated TCR beta chains were found to appear HLA-restricted, with HLA associations seemingly driven largely by CMV exposure. Across donors, most TCR sequences were observed very rarely, whereas some public TCRs were present in many individuals. The only immune exposure information available for the cohort was CMV serostatus. Compared with the roughly 720-donor mean, donors in an Asian-associated ancestry cluster had fewer N-insertions in productive TCRs, according to a later genetic analysis. About 15 rarely observed V segments, including chromosome 9 orphons, were excluded from the earlier analysis of about 610 of the donors because counts were too low. Several of the top co-occurrence clusters appeared to be linked to parvovirus B19, influenza, CMV and Epstein-Barr virus, according to a later analysis. The presence/absence analyses assumed that sequencing depth was roughly uniform across donors, and that assumption may not be true. Some IMGT-functional V segments, including TRBV6-2 and TRBV6-3, could not be told apart with the 87-base-pair reads, so those segments were excluded. In an earlier analysis of over 550 of the donors, most TCR beta V segments were observed in productive rearrangements about 87% or about 30% of the time, broadly matching IMGT annotations. When HLA alleles, especially DR and DQ, strongly co-occurred, TCR associations were difficult to assign to individual alleles. The study gave a list of about 170 TCR beta chains associated with cytomegalovirus. Correlated functional status among segregating V segments might be attributable to linkage disequilibrium, but an unknown experimental factor could not be ruled out.

The library relied on the immunoSEQ multiplex PCR assay. A mixture of 60 forward primers for TCR Vbeta segments and 13 reverse primers for TCR Jbeta segments was used in the multiplex PCR. Amplification of the CDR3 region of rearranged TCR beta genes was performed with a multiplex PCR assay on genomic DNA. The amplified TCR beta libraries were sequenced on the Illumina HiSeq System as 87-base-pair reads. In the authors' own workflow: A later analysis tallied 75 million to 95 million unique TCR beta chains across the 600 to 700 repertoires, and approximately 12 million of those chains were shared by two or more donors. Raw reads were error-corrected and collapsed into unique sequences with a nearest-neighbor algorithm that merged closely related sequences to remove PCR and sequencing errors. CDR3 sequences were aligned to IMGT reference sequences to assign V, D and J gene segments. For a sequence to be retained, a match of at least six nucleotides was required to both a V gene segment and a J gene segment. A rearrangement counted as productive if the CDR3 had no stop codons and remained in frame with V and J, and every other rearrangement counted as non-productive. CDR3 was defined by IMGT convention, running from the second conserved V-encoded cysteine to the conserved J-encoded phenylalanine. Sequences without an unambiguous match to a single V gene segment were excluded from the earlier analysis of 587 of the donors. An earlier analysis of a few hundred of the donors called V segments functional above 56.7% productive rearrangements and segregating when the between-donor standard deviation exceeded 5%. A statistical classification framework was built for diagnosing cytomegalovirus status from the catalog of TCR beta chain sequences. In a later analysis, TCR nucleotide sequences were compared against IMGT/GENE-DB human TR gene sequences so that V and J genes could be assigned. In a later analysis, CDR3 sequences and most-parsimonious VDJ recombination scenarios were assigned using the TCRdist pipeline. In a later analysis, each TCR beta chain was defined by its CDR3 amino acid sequence together with its V-gene family, and reads lacking a unique V-gene family were excluded. A later analysis removed 500 to 600 highly shared, low-generation-probability nucleotide sequences to deal with suspected cross-contamination and a sequencing artifact. A later analysis calculated a clonal expansion index for each public chain from normalized within-repertoire ranks of inferred template counts. A later analysis computed generation probabilities with a VDJ recombination model fitted to out-of-frame rearrangements, and checked the results against IGoR. A later analysis scored TCR-TCR, TCR-HLA and TCR-CMV co-occurrence with hypergeometric tests, applying a repertoire-size bias correction to TCR pairs. To estimate false discovery rates, a later analysis permuted the HLA or CMV assignments 20 times. In a later analysis, co-occurring TCRs were grouped using DBSCAN, with TCRdist sequence similarity added in when clustering inside HLA-allele-positive subsets. Repertoires with fewer than 30,000 or more than 120,000 public chains, plus five repertoires with anomalous nucleotide sharing, were excluded from co-occurrence clustering. In its TCRdb copy, this immuneACCESS table keeps in-frame sequences only and misses some clones. Where compared with another copy, unresolved V genes explain less than half of these, and the others have no known cause. Clone size and V and J calls were adopted from that table, with D and trimming inferred from the DNA. The sample has approximately 70,000 clones on record, 70% to 75% of them singletons. Jointly, the top ten make up 22% of the sample.

The CDR3 measures 14 amino acids from cysteine to phenylalanine. Just CDR3 DNA is preserved here, 42 bases in frame from base 1. V loses 4 bases, J loses 8 bases, and the germline ends lie 14 bases apart. CDR1 and CDR2, per the germline V gene, are SNHLY and FYNNEI. The cohort was made up of under 800 healthy bone marrow donors. All cohort members were sampled while nominally healthy, although unrecorded immune exposures were likely present. The donor was CMV seropositive and was included in the group of 300 or so seropositive cohort members. A peripheral blood sample was provided by each donor, and peripheral blood mononuclear cells were used for TCR beta sequencing. The Qiagen DNeasy Blood Extraction Kit was used to extract genomic DNA from the blood cell samples. For this clone: Its antigen specificity is not known. No much larger clone is present one base from it, and per-base qualities are unavailable.

The sample was PBMCs. The clonotype was recovered from a woman aged 25-40 years in good health and CMV-seropositive. The chain links TRBV2 with TRBJ2-2, with TRBD1 as a weak D call on 6 bases. CDR3 region: CASSVSRGEGELFF. The bases read TGTGCCAGCAGTGTATCCAGGGGCGAGGGGGAGCTGTTTTTT.